Shown below are 20 T cell receptor beta chains from a single sample sequenced in a study of CD8 T cells in Susac syndrome. RNA in amounts of about 0.45 to 1 ug was reverse transcribed with random hexamers. TCRdb redid the calling of the immunoSEQ multiplex PCR reads with MiXCR, one entry per CDR3 protein. The table records 150,000 to 200,000 distinct CDR3 sequences, 90% to 96% of them present only once. The sequencing sample was made of CD4+ T cells from PBMCs. All receptors come from a human donor with Susac syndrome.

CDR3 residues: CAISGKQGYEQYF. The CDR3 nucleotides are TGTGCCATCTCCGGGAAACAGGGCTACGAGCAGTACTTC. The chain employs TRBV3-1 and TRBJ2-7; TRBD1 might be the D (6 bases). The CDR3 extends over 13 amino acids. CDR1 is LGHDT, CDR2 YNNKEL, per germline (reference sequence). With 10 bases removed from V and 3 bases from J, the gap between germline ends came to 16 bases.

This chain uses TRBV5-1 with TRBJ2-3; D is uncertain. Germline V CDR1 and CDR2: SGHRS, YFSETQ. The CDR3 covers 15 residues. V lost 0 bases to trimming and J lost 4 bases, with 12 bases between them. Here the CDR3 DNA reads TGCGCCAGCAGCTTGGAACGGCCCGGCCCAGATACGCAGTATTTT. This encodes CASSLERPGPDTQYF.

This chain uses TRBV20-1 with TRBJ2-3; tentatively, D is TRBD1 (8 bases). This CDR3 has 15 residues. Germline CDR1 is DFQATT and CDR2 is SNEGSKA (reference sequence). Trimming removed 5 bases from V and 2 bases from J, with 17 bases in between. CDR3 DNA sequence: TGCAGTGCTGTAACAGGGGGGGCAGCCACAGATACGCAGTATTTT. Protein: CSAVTGGAATDTQYF.

V gene TRBV5-1 combines with J gene TRBJ2-7; D possibly matches TRBD1 or TRBD2 (5 bases each). Germline loops: CDR1 SGHRS, CDR2 YFSETQ. The germline V and J ends were trimmed by 7 bases and 0 bases, with 20 bases remaining between them. The CDR3 length is 16 residues. CDR3 nucleotide sequence: TGCGCCAGCCGTTCCCCTCGGGACCTGAGCTCCTACGAGCAGTACGTC. Amino acids: CASRSPRDLSSYEQYV.

The chain has TRBV28 and TRBJ1-1; D remains ambiguous. The CDR3 totals 13 residues. The V end lost 5 bases, the J end lost 4 bases, and 11 bases lay between the germline ends. CDR1 and CDR2 (germline): MDHEN, SYDVKM. The CDR3 DNA sequence: TGTGCCAGCAGTCCTCCCCGGGGCACTGAAGCTTTCTTT. Translation: CASSPPRGTEAFF.

V is TRBV28 and J is TRBJ2-1; D call uncertain. Per germline, CDR1 MDHEN and CDR2 SYDVKM. Trimming removed 7 bases at V and 8 bases at J, with 12 bases between. The CDR3 loop spans 12 amino acids. This CDR3 reads CASMANRDEQFF. The CDR3 DNA is TGTGCCAGCATGGCGAATCGGGATGAGCAGTTCTTC.

About this clonotype itself: At one end, the junction sequence differs from germline, possibly due to a read error. CDR3: CASSYRRDSENTIYF. The DNA of the CDR3 is TGTGCCAGCAGTTATAGACGGGACTCTGAAAACACCATATATTTT. The J gene is TRBJ1-3, the V gene TRBV12-3 or TRBV12-4; maybe TRBD1 (5 bases). This CDR3 comprises 15 residues.

The chain combines TRBV29-1 with TRBJ2-7; no reliable D call. V lost 4 bases, J lost 0 bases, and 4 bases lay in between. The CDR3 loop spans 11 amino acids. Germline CDR1 SQVTM, CDR2 ANQGSEA. As DNA, the CDR3 is TGCAGCGTTGTAATCTCCTACGAGCAGTACTTC. Translation gives CSVVISYEQYF.

The chain employs TRBV19 and TRBJ2-1, with 11 positions matching TRBD1. V was clipped by 1 base and J by 6 bases; unmatched bases: 8. CDR3 length: 17 residues. Germline V gene lookup returns CDR1 LNHDA and CDR2 SQIVND (reference sequence). CDR3 in DNA: TGTGCCAGTAGTATAGGACAAGGGACAGGGGGTATCAATGAGCAGTTCTTC. This encodes CASSIGQGTGGINEQFF.

V and J are TRBV9 and TRBJ2-5, with TRBD1 matching 10 bases. There are 14 residues in the CDR3. V was pared by 2 bases and J by 3 bases, with 1 base of the junction left unmatched. Germline loops: CDR1 SGDLS, CDR2 YYNGEE. CDR3 sequence (DNA): TGTGCCAGCAGCGTGACAGGGGGCAAAGAGACCCAGTACTTC. Amino acids: CASSVTGGKETQYF.

CDR3 protein: CASSVPANNEQFF. The DNA for the CDR3 is TGTGCCAGCAGTGTACCAGCAAACAATGAGCAGTTCTTC. This sequence joins TRBV2 and TRBJ2-1; no reliable D call. This CDR3 has 13 residues. Trimming took off 4 bases at V and 5 bases at J, with 9 bases between the two ends. Germline assignment: CDR1 SNHLY and CDR2 FYNNEI.

The CDR3 DNA follows: TGCAGTGCTAGAGATACGGGCGGGGGAGAGACCCAGTACTTC. Its protein product is CSARDTGGGETQYF. J is TRBJ2-5 and V is TRBV20-1; 7 bases are shared with TRBD2. V lost 0 bases and J lost 4; bases outside the gene matches: 5. The CDR3 runs 14 residues. Germline CDR1 and CDR2: DFQATT and SNEGSKA (reference sequence).

The gene calls are TRBV18 and TRBJ2-7; 8 bases are shared with TRBD1. The V and J ends lost 3 bases and 4 bases, in that order; junction bases with no gene match: 5. The CDR3 is 14 amino acids. The germline CDR1 and CDR2 sequences are KGHSH and LQKENI. The CDR3 nucleotides read TGTGCCAGCTCACCGCGACAGGGGAGATACGAGCAGTACTTC. It specifies CASSPRQGRYEQYF.

This chain uses TRBV12-3 or TRBV12-4 with TRBJ1-4; D is unclear. The germline V and J ends were trimmed by 5 bases and 4 bases, with 8 bases remaining between them. This CDR3 region has 13 residues. This chain's CDR3 is CASSGQLNEKLFF. In DNA form, the CDR3 reads TGTGCCAGCAGTGGTCAGCTTAATGAAAAACTGTTTTTT.

V is TRBV2 and J is TRBJ2-5; the D is unclear. The V gene lost 4 bases and the J gene lost 5 bases, with 5 bases spanning the gap. CDR3 size: 11 residues. Germline assignment: CDR1 SNHLY and CDR2 FYNNEI. CDR3: CASSVWETQYF. DNA for the CDR3: TGTGCCAGCAGTGTGTGGGAGACCCAGTACTTC.

The chain carries TRBV6-6 and TRBJ1-1; no definite D call. V shed 6 bases and J shed 1 base, with 12 bases lying between them. The CDR3 is made up of 14 amino acids. The germline V gene encodes CDR1 MNHNY and CDR2 SVGAGI (reference sequence). The CDR3: CASSPPQANTEAFF. CDR3 DNA: TGTGCCAGCAGCCCCCCGCAGGCGAACACTGAAGCTTTCTTT.

The gene calls are TRBV7-9 and TRBJ1-1; D is possibly TRBD1 (5 bases). The CDR3 extends over 16 amino acids. V was cut by 5 bases and J by 4 bases, with 20 bases left in between. Looked up from germline, CDR1 is SEHNR and CDR2 is FQNEAQ (reference sequence). CDR3 in DNA: TGTGCCAGCAGCAATCTCTTGGGGGGGAGAATCACTGAAGCTTTCTTT. It encodes CASSNLLGGRITEAFF.

CDR3 coding DNA: TGCAGTGCTAGAGCTGGGCAAATCAAAAACATTCAGTACTTC. Its protein product is CSARAGQIKNIQYF. J is TRBJ2-4 and V is TRBV20-1; D is unclear. CDR1 is DFQATT, CDR2 SNEGSKA, per germline (reference sequence). V lost 1 base and J 3 bases, leaving 10 bases between the germline ends. The CDR3 extends over 14 amino acids.

The chain recombines TRBV4-3 with TRBJ2-2; D is unclear. Germline assignment: CDR1 LGHNA and CDR2 YSLEER. The CDR3 is 15 residues long. The V gene lost 0 bases and the J gene lost 6 bases, with 11 bases spanning the gap. The CDR3 DNA reads as TGCGCCAGCAGCCAAGATTTCCTCGCCTCCGGGGAGCTGTTTTTT. Translating gives CASSQDFLASGELFF.

The V gene is TRBV7-2, the J gene TRBJ2-1; D remains unclear. V was cut by 5 bases and J by 5 bases, with 16 bases left in between. The CDR3 runs to 15 residues. Germline CDR1 reads SGHTA; CDR2 reads FQGNSA. In DNA form, the CDR3 reads TGTGCCAGCAGCCCATGGCTAATTTCCCACAATGAGCAGTTCTTC. Amino acids: CASSPWLISHNEQFF.